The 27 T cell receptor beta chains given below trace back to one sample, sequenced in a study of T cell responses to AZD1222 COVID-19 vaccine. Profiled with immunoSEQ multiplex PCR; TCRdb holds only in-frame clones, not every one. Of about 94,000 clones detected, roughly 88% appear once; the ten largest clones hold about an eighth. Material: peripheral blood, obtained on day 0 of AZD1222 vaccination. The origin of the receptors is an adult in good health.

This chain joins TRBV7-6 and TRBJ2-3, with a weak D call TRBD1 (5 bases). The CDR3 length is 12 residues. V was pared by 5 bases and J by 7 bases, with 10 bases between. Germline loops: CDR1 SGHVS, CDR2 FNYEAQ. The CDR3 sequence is CASSRQGNTQYF. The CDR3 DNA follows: TGTGCCAGCAGCCGCCAGGGAAATACGCAGTATTTT.

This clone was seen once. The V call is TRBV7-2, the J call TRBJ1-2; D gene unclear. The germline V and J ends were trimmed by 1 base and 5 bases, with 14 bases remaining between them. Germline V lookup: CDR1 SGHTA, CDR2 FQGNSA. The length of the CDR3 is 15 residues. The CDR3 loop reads CASSLVPDRGYGYTF. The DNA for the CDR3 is TGTGCCAGCAGCTTAGTCCCGGACCGAGGATATGGCTACACCTTC.

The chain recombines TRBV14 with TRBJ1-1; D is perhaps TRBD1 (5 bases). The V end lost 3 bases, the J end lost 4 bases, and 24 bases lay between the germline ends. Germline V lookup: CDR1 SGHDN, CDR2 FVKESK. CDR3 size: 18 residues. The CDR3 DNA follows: TGTGCCAGCAGCCATCGCCCCCATACGACGGGGGACGCCACTGAAGCTTTCTTT. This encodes CASSHRPHTTGDATEAFF.

In nucleotides, the CDR3 is TGTGCCAGTAGTCACCTGACAGGGGGCTACGAGCAGTACTTC. This codes for CASSHLTGGYEQYF. The J gene is TRBJ2-7, the V gene TRBV19, with 9 bases lining up with TRBD1. Unmatched junction bases numbered 5, after V lost 5 bases and J lost 3 bases. The V gene's germline CDR1 is LNHDA and CDR2 SQIVND (reference sequence). The CDR3 totals 14 residues.

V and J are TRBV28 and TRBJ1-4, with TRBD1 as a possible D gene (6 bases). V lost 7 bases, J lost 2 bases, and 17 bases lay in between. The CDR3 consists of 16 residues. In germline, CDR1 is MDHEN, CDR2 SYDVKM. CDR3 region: CASNSPGGRTNEKLFF. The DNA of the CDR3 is TGTGCCAGCAACAGTCCTGGGGGGCGGACTAATGAAAAACTGTTTTTT.

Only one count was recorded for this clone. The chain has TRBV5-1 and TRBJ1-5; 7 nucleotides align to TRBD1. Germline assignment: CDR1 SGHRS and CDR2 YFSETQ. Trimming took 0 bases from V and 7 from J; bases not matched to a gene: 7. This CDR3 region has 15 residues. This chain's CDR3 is CASSLGGGGWQPQHF. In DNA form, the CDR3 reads TGCGCCAGCAGCTTGGGAGGAGGGGGCTGGCAGCCCCAGCATTTT.

CDR3 protein: CASREPVNTEAFF. The CDR3 bases are TGTGCCAGTCGGGAGCCTGTCAACACTGAAGCTTTCTTT. This chain connects TRBV28 to TRBJ1-1, with unresolved D. V dropped 9 bases and J dropped 2 bases, with 13 bases sitting between them. CDR1 is MDHEN, CDR2 SYDVKM, per germline. This CDR3 spans 13 amino acids.

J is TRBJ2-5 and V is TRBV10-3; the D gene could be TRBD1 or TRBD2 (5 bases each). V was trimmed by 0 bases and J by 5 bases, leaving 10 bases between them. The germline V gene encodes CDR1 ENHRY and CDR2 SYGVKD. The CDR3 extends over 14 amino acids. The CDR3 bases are TGTGCCATCAGTGAGTCGAGGGGAGAGGAGACCCAGTACTTC. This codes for CAISESRGEETQYF.

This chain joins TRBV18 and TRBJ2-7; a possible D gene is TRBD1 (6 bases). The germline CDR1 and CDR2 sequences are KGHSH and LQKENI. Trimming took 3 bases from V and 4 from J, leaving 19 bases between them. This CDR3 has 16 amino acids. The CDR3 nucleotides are TGTGCCAGCTCACCCCCCGCGACAGGATATAGGTACGAGCAGTACTTC. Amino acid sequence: CASSPPATGYRYEQYF.

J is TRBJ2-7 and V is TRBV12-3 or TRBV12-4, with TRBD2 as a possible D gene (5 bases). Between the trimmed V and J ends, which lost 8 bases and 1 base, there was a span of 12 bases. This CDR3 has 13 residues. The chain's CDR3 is CASRVDLSYEQYF. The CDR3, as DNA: TGTGCCAGCCGGGTGGACTTGTCCTACGAGCAGTACTTC.

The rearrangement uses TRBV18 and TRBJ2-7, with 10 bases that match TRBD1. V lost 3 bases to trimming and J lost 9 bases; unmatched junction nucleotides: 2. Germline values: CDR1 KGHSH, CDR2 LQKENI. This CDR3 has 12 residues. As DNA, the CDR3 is TGTGCCAGCTCACCGGGACAGGGGCGGCAGTACTTC. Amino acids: CASSPGQGRQYF. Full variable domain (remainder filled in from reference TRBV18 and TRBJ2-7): NAGVMQNPRHLVRRRGQEARLRCSPMKGHSHVYWYRQLPEEGLKFMVYLQKENIIDESGMPKERFSAEFPKEGPSILRIQQVVRGDSAAYFCASSPGQGRQYFGPGTRLTVT.

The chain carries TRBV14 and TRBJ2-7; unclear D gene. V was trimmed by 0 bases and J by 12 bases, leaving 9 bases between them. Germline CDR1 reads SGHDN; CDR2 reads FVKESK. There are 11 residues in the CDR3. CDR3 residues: CASSQDEVPYF. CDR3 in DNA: TGTGCCAGCAGCCAAGATGAAGTTCCGTACTTC.

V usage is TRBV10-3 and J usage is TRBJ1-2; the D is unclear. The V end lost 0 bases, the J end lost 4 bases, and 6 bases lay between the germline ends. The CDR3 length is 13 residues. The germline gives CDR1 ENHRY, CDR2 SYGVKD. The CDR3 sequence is CAISESVTYGYTF. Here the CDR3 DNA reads TGTGCCATCAGTGAGTCAGTCACCTATGGCTACACCTTC.

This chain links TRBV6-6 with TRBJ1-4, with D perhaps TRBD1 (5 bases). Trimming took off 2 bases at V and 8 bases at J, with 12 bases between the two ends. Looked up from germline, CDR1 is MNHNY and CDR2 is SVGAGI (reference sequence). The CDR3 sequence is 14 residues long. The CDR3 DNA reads TGTGCCAGCAGTTACGAGAGGGGAAGGGAAAAACTGTTTTTT. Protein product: CASSYERGREKLFF.

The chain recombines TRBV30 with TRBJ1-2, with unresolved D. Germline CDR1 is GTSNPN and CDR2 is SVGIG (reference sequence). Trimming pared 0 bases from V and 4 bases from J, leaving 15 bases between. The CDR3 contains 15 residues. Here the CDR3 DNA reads TGTGCCTGGAGTGTACGCTCAGGACTTATCTATGGCTACACCTTC. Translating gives CAWSVRSGLIYGYTF.

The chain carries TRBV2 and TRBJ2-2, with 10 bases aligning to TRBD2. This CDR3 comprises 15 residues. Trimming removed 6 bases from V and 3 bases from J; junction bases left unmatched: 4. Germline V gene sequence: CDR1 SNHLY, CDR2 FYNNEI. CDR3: CASRRLAGDTGELFF. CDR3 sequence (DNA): TGTGCCAGCAGAAGGCTAGCGGGGGACACCGGGGAGCTGTTTTTT.

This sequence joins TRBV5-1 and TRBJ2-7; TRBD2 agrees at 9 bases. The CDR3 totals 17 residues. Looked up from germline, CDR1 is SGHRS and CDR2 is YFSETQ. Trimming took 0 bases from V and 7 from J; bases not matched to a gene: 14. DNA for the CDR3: TGCGCCAGCAGCTTGGCCCTTAGCGGGGGCCCAACAGAAGAGCAGTACTTC. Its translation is CASSLALSGGPTEEQYF.

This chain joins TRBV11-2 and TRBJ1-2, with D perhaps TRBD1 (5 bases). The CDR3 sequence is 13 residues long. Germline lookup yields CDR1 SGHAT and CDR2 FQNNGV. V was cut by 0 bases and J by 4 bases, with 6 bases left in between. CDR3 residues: CASSLDQGYGYTF. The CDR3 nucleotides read TGTGCCAGCAGCTTAGATCAGGGCTATGGCTACACCTTC.

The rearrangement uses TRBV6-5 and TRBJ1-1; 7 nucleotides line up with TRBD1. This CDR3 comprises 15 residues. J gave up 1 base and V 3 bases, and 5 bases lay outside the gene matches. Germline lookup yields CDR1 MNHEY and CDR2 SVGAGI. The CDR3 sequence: CASSYSDRPNTEAFF. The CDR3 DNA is TGTGCCAGCAGTTATTCGGACAGGCCGAACACTGAAGCTTTCTTT.

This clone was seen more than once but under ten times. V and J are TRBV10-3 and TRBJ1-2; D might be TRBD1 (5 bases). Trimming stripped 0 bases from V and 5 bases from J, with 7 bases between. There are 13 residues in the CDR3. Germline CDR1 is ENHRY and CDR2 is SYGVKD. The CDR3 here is CAISESTGYGYTF. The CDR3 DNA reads TGTGCCATCAGTGAGTCCACAGGATATGGCTACACCTTC.

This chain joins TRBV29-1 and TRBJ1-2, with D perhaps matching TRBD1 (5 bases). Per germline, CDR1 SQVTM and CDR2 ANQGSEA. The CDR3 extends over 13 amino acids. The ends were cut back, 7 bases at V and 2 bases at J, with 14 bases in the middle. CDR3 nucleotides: TGCAGCGGTGGGGGAAGTGGGAACTATGGCTACACCTTC. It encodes CSGGGSGNYGYTF.

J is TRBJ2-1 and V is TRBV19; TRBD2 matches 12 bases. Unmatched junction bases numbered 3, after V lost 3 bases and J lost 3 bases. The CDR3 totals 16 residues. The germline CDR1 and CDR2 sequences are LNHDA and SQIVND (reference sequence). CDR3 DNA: TGTGCCAGTAGTATGGTACTAGCGGGGGGCTACAATGAGCAGTTCTTC. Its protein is CASSMVLAGGYNEQFF. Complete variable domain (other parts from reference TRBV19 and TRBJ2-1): DGGITQSPKYLFRKEGQNVTLSCEQNLNHDAMYWYRQDPGQGLRLIYYSQIVNDFQKGDIAEGYSVSREKKESFPLTVTSAQKNPTAFYLCASSMVLAGGYNEQFFGPGTRLTVL.

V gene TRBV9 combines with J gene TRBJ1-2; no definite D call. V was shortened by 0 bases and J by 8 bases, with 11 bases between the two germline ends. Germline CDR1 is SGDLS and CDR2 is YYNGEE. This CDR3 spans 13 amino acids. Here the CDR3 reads CASSVVGSDGYTF. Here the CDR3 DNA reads TGTGCCAGCAGCGTAGTCGGGTCGGACGGCTACACCTTC.

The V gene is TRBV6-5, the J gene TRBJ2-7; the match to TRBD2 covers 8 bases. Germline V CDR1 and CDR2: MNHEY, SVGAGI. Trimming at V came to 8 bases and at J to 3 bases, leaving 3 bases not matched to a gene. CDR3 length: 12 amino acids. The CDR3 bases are TGTGCCAGCCGGGGGGGAAACTACGAGCAGTACTTC. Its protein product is CASRGGNYEQYF.

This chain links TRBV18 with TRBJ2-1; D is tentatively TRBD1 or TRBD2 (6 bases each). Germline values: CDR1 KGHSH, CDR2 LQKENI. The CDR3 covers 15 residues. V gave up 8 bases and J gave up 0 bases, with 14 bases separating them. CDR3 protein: CASIGGTSSYNEQFF. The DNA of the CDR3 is TGTGCCAGCATAGGGGGGACGAGCTCCTACAATGAGCAGTTCTTC.

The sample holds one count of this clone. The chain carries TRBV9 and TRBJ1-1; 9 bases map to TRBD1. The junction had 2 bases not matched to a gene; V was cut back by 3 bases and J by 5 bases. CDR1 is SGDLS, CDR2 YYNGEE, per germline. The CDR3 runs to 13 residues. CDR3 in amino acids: CASSAGTGTEAFF. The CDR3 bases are TGTGCCAGCAGCGCCGGGACAGGGACTGAAGCTTTCTTT.

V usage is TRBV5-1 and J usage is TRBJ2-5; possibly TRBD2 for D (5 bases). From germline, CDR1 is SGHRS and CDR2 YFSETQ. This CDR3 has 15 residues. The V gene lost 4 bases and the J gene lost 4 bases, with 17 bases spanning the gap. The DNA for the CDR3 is TGCGCCAGCAGCCCCATGGTAGGGAGTAGAGAGACCCAGTACTTC. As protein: CASSPMVGSRETQYF.